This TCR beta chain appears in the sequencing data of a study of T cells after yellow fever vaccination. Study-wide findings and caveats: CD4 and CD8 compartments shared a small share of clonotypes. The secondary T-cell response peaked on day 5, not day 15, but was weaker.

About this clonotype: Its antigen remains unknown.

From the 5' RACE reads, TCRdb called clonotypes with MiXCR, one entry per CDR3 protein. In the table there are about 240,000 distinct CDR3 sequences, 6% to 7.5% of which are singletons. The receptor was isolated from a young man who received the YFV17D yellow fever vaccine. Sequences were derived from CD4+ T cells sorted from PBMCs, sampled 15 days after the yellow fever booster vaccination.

The CDR3 loop reads CASSSLAKNEQFF. The CDR3 nucleotides read TGTGCCAGCAGCTCCTTAGCGAAGAATGAGCAGTTCTTC. The chain employs TRBV7-2 and TRBJ2-1; a possible D gene is TRBD2 (5 bases). Trimming shortened V by 4 bases and J by 7 bases, and 11 bases separated the two germline ends. Germline values: CDR1 SGHTA, CDR2 FQGNSA. The CDR3 runs to 13 residues.